This passage covers 3 T cell receptor beta chains from one sample sequenced in a study of T-cell memory formation after mild COVID-19. Using its own MiXCR run on the 5' RACE reads, TCRdb lists one record per CDR3 protein. The sample carries about 470,000 distinct CDR3 sequences, roughly 18% recorded once. The sample comprised PBMCs or a T cell subset sorted from them (not recorded which). These receptors originate from an adult woman who had mild COVID-19 (a few samples of this study predate the infection). Cell type and time point are not known.

This clonotype was counted only a few times. The chain combines TRBV6-1 with TRBJ2-1; 7 nucleotides agree with TRBD1. From germline, CDR1 is MNHNS and CDR2 SASEGT. The CDR3 runs to 16 residues. V gave up 2 bases and J gave up 1 base; unmatched junction bases: 5. CDR3 in amino acids: CASSEHWDSSYNEQFF. The CDR3 nucleotides are TGTGCCAGCAGTGAACATTGGGACAGTTCCTACAATGAGCAGTTCTTC.

A few counts support this clonotype. The V and J genes are TRBV7-9 and TRBJ2-3; D is uncertain. Germline CDR1 reads SEHNR; CDR2 reads FQNEAQ (reference sequence). V was trimmed by 5 bases and J by 0 bases, leaving 18 bases between them. This CDR3 is 17 amino acids long. CDR3 coding DNA: TGTGCCAGCAGCCGGCCTGCCTTGGGAATCAGCACAGATACGCAGTATTTT. Protein: CASSRPALGISTDTQYF.

The J gene is TRBJ2-7, the V gene TRBV5-1; no reliable D call. The CDR3 is 13 amino acids. The V end was cut by 4 bases, the J end by 3 bases, with 11 bases between. CDR1 SGHRS and CDR2 YFSETQ come from the germline V gene. CDR3 in amino acids: CASSRWAYYEQYF. CDR3 nucleotide sequence: TGCGCCAGCAGCAGGTGGGCGTACTACGAGCAGTACTTC.